Below, one T cell receptor (beta chain) is given with its context. Its antigen is not known. The germline CDR1 and CDR2 sequences are SGHVS and FQNEAQ. The CDR3 loop spans 11 amino acids. The V gene lost 5 bases and the J gene lost 9 bases, with 8 bases spanning the gap. This sample was taken from a study of cytomegalovirus exposure and HLA in healthy donors. Study-level background: A prior analysis found around 110 million unique TCR beta sequences from 150 million to 200 million T cells. Around 83% of 398 genotyped donors fell in the Caucasian-associated ancestry cluster.

The PCR ran on 60 Vbeta and 13 Jbeta primers. Sequenced by immunoSEQ multiplex PCR; TCRdb stores in-frame clones only, minus some. This table has about 200,000 clones, approximately 80% appearing once. Notes on the study in general: A prior analysis recorded that most TCR beta V segments were productive about 87% or about 30% of the time. Clonal expansion, a later analysis showed, was greater in HLA-associated TCR beta chains than in equally common others.

This sequence originates from a man aged 40-50 years in good health and CMV-seronegative. The chain carries TRBV7-8 and TRBJ2-1; D is unclear. The sequencing sample was made of PBMCs. CDR3 in DNA: TGTGCCAGCAGCACCCCGGGTGAGCAGTTCTTC. Translating it yields CASSTPGEQFF.